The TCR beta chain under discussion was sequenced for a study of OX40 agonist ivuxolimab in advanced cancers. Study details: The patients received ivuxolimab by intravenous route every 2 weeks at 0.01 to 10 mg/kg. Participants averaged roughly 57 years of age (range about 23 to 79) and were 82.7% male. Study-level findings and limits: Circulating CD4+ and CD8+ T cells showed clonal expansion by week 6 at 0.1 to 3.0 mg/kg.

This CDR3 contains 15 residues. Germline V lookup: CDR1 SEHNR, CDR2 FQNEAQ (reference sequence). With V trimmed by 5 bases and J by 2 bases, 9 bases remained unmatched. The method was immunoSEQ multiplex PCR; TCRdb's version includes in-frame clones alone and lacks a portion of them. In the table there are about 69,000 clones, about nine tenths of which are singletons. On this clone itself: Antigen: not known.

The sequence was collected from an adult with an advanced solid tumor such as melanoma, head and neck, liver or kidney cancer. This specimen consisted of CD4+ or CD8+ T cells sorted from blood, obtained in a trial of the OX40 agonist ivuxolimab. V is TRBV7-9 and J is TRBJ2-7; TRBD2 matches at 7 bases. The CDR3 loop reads CASSTAGLPPYEQYF. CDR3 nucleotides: TGTGCCAGCAGCACAGCGGGGTTACCCCCCTACGAGCAGTACTTC.